One sample yielded the 25 T cell receptor beta chains listed below, sequenced in a study of T cells in tuberculosis. The method was immunoSEQ multiplex PCR; TCRdb's version includes in-frame clones alone and lacks a portion of them. The sample lists some 7,900 clones; roughly 94% were seen once. Sequencing was performed on PBMCs. These receptor sequences come from an adult with tuberculosis.

The chain carries TRBV19 and TRBJ2-1, with D possibly matching TRBD2 (6 bases). The CDR3 contains 14 residues. CDR1 is LNHDA and CDR2 is SQIVND in the germline V gene (reference sequence). V shed 7 bases and J shed 0 bases, with 10 bases lying between them. The chain's CDR3 is CASMMGLSYNEQFF. CDR3 DNA: TGTGCCAGTATGATGGGACTCTCCTACAATGAGCAGTTCTTC.

The V call is TRBV15, the J call TRBJ1-1; the D gene is possibly TRBD1 (5 bases). Germline CDR1 and CDR2: LNHNV and YYDKDF (reference sequence). The germline V and J ends were trimmed by 3 bases and 4 bases, with 12 bases remaining between them. This CDR3 region has 14 residues. Here the CDR3 reads CATSSYVGGTEAFF. In DNA, the CDR3 is TGTGCCACCAGCAGTTATGTCGGGGGCACTGAAGCTTTCTTT.

The V and J genes are TRBV9 and TRBJ2-3; 10 bases are shared with TRBD2. The CDR3 loop spans 18 amino acids. The trim removed 3 bases at V and 3 bases at J, leaving 13 bases unmatched. The germline CDR1 and CDR2 sequences are SGDLS and YYNGEE. CDR3 protein: CASSAGTAGLARTDTQYF. CDR3 nucleotides: TGTGCCAGCAGCGCCGGGACGGCGGGACTAGCGAGGACAGATACGCAGTATTTT.

This clone was picked up a small number of times. The chain combines TRBV30 with TRBJ1-5, with a tentative D call TRBD1 (6 bases). Between the trimmed V and J ends, which lost 8 bases and 1 base, there was a span of 15 bases. Germline V gene data show CDR1 as GTSNPN and CDR2 as SVGIG (reference sequence). The CDR3 contains 14 residues. The CDR3 protein is CATSYRESNQPQHF. The CDR3 nucleotides read TGTGCCACAAGTTACAGGGAGAGCAATCAGCCCCAGCATTTT.

The chain has TRBV5-8 and TRBJ2-3, with D unresolved. CDR3 length: 15 residues. Germline V gene lookup returns CDR1 SGHTS and CDR2 YDEGEE. The V end was cut by 6 bases, the J end by 2 bases, with 16 bases between. CDR3 nucleotides: TGTGCCAGCACCCTAGGTCCATATATCACAGATACGCAGTATTTT. It codes for CASTLGPYITDTQYF.

This chain links TRBV7-2 with TRBJ2-2; TRBD1 might be the D (6 bases). Germline CDR1 is SGHTA and CDR2 is FQGNSA. The CDR3 is made up of 18 amino acids. With 4 bases removed from V and 2 bases from J, the gap between germline ends came to 20 bases. In DNA form, the CDR3 reads TGTGCCAGCAGCTCCAGCCCCCCGGGACACATCAACACCGGGGAGCTGTTTTTT. It is translated as CASSSSPPGHINTGELFF. The full variable domain, in which reference TRBV7-2 and TRBJ2-2 provide the parts outside the CDR3, is GAGVSQSPSNKVTEKGKDVELRCDPISGHTALYWYRQSLGQGLEFLIYFQGNSAPDKSGLPSDRFSAERTGGSVSTLTIQRTQQEDSAVYLCASSSSPPGHINTGELFFGEGSRLTVL.

The chain employs TRBV18 and TRBJ2-5; 10 nucleotides line up with TRBD1. The CDR3 is 15 amino acids. J lost 4 bases, V lost 4 bases, and 6 bases had no gene match. Germline assignment: CDR1 KGHSH and CDR2 LQKENI. The CDR3 region has the DNA TGTGCCAGCTCACTGGGACAGGGGCTGGTAGAGACCCAGTACTTC. This encodes CASSLGQGLVETQYF.

The chain employs TRBV4-1 and TRBJ2-5, with D perhaps matching TRBD1 (8 bases). Germline V CDR1 and CDR2: MGHRA, YSYEKL. This CDR3 contains 17 residues. With 3 bases removed from V and 6 bases from J, the gap between germline ends came to 23 bases. DNA for the CDR3: TGCGCCAGCAGCCAGAGTAGCGGGCAGGGGGCAGGAAAGACCCAGTACTTC. Protein sequence: CASSQSSGQGAGKTQYF.

This chain connects TRBV5-8 to TRBJ1-2, with D unresolved. Per the germline V gene, CDR1 is SGHTS and CDR2 is YDEGEE. V dropped 4 bases and J dropped 2 bases, with 18 bases sitting between them. The CDR3 is 16 residues long. CDR3 coding DNA: TGTGCCAGCAGCCCTGGTGCGAGGGCGCCAAACTATGGCTACACCTTC. It yields the protein CASSPGARAPNYGYTF.

This chain connects TRBV7-2 to TRBJ2-1; 9 bases are a match to TRBD2. Germline V gene sequence: CDR1 SGHTA, CDR2 FQGNSA. The CDR3 spans 15 residues. Trimming at V came to 1 base and at J to 9 bases, leaving 7 bases not matched to a gene. The CDR3 DNA reads as TGTGCCAGCAGCTTAGTGCTAGCGGGATCCGGTGAGCAGTTCTTC. Its translation is CASSLVLAGSGEQFF.

The V gene is TRBV15, the J gene TRBJ1-2; 7 positions match TRBD1. This CDR3 region has 15 residues. The V gene's germline CDR1 is LNHNV and CDR2 YYDKDF (reference sequence). J was trimmed by 7 bases and V by 0 bases; bases with no gene match: 8. The CDR3 reads CATSRERQGWGGYTF. The DNA of the CDR3 is TGTGCCACCAGCAGAGAAAGACAGGGATGGGGTGGCTACACCTTC.

The V and J genes are TRBV9 and TRBJ1-3; D gene uncertain. The CDR3 covers 13 residues. Trimming left V 2 bases short and J 0 bases short, with 3 bases between. Per the germline V gene, CDR1 is SGDLS and CDR2 is YYNGEE. The CDR3 DNA follows: TGTGCCAGCAGCGTCAGCTCTGGAAACACCATATATTTT. Translating gives CASSVSSGNTIYF.

The chain has TRBV5-5 and TRBJ1-1; 7 bases map to TRBD1. Germline V gives CDR1 SGHKS, CDR2 YYEKEE (reference sequence). The length of the CDR3 is 13 residues. The V gene end was trimmed by 2 bases and the J gene end by 4 bases; junction bases not matched to a gene: 2. The CDR3 nucleotides are TGTGCCAGCAGCTTCCAGGGGGGCACTGAAGCTTTCTTT. This translates into CASSFQGGTEAFF.

In its sample, this clone was seen once. The V gene is TRBV19, the J gene TRBJ1-4, with TRBD1 matching 11 bases. The V gene's germline CDR1 is LNHDA and CDR2 SQIVND (reference sequence). There are 20 residues in the CDR3. Germline trimming cut 4 bases from V and 3 bases from J; bases unmatched to any gene: 16. CDR3 coding DNA: TGTGCCAGTAGTACACGATGGGACAGGGGGTTGGGGCTGGCTAATGAAAAACTGTTTTTT. It specifies CASSTRWDRGLGLANEKLFF.

J is TRBJ2-1 and V is TRBV7-2; the match to TRBD2 covers 13 bases. The V segment lost 4 bases and the J segment 0 bases; nucleotides outside the gene matches: 15. Germline assignment: CDR1 SGHTA and CDR2 FQGNSA. The CDR3 contains 21 residues. CDR3 nucleotide sequence: TGTGCCAGCAGCTCAGCCTCGACTAGCGGGAGGACCCCCCGCTCCTACAATGAGCAGTTCTTC. Its translation is CASSSASTSGRTPRSYNEQFF.

The V gene is TRBV5-6, the J gene TRBJ1-1; D call uncertain. Trimming removed 4 bases from V and 11 bases from J, with 15 bases in between. The CDR3 sequence is 12 residues long. The germline gives CDR1 SGHDT, CDR2 YYEEEE. The CDR3 DNA follows: TGTGCCAGCAGCCGAATGGGCGGGGAGGCTTTCTTT. Translated, it gives CASSRMGGEAFF.

The chain joins TRBV5-8 to TRBJ2-4, with D maybe TRBD2 (5 bases). V shed 6 bases and J shed 0 bases, with 16 bases lying between them. Germline V gene sequence: CDR1 SGHTS, CDR2 YDEGEE. The length of the CDR3 is 16 residues. The CDR3 DNA follows: TGTGCCAGCACCTCCGGACTTACACTAGCCAAAAACATTCAGTACTTC. It encodes CASTSGLTLAKNIQYF.

The chain uses TRBV4-1 and TRBJ1-2, with TRBD1 as a possible D gene (6 bases). Trimming took off 1 base at V and 4 bases at J, with 13 bases between the two ends. This CDR3 has 15 residues. Germline CDR1 is MGHRA and CDR2 is YSYEKL. The CDR3 nucleotides read TGCGCCAGCAGCCAAGGACAGGACCTCTTCTATGGCTACACCTTC. Protein: CASSQGQDLFYGYTF.

This clone was recorded once. The J gene is TRBJ2-5, the V gene TRBV9; 7 bases match TRBD2. CDR3 size: 14 residues. Germline V gene data show CDR1 as SGDLS and CDR2 as YYNGEE. Trimming at V came to 0 bases and at J to 5 bases, leaving 4 bases not matched to a gene. The CDR3 loop is CASSVDQGGETQYF. CDR3 in DNA: TGTGCCAGCAGCGTAGATCAGGGAGGGGAGACCCAGTACTTC.

V is TRBV5-6 and J is TRBJ2-1, with 14 nucleotides matching TRBD2. Germline CDR1 reads SGHDT; CDR2 reads YYEEEE. The CDR3 length is 15 residues. The junction had 1 base not matched to a gene; V was cut back by 3 bases and J by 5 bases. In DNA form, the CDR3 reads TGTGCCAGCAGCTCGACTAGCGGGGGGGACAATGAGCAGTTCTTC. It is translated as CASSSTSGGDNEQFF.

The rearrangement uses TRBV10-1 and TRBJ2-1; 15 bases are a match to TRBD2. Germline trimming cut 3 bases from V and 4 bases from J; bases unmatched to any gene: 7. CDR1 is WNHNN and CDR2 is SYGVQD in the germline V gene (reference sequence). The CDR3 consists of 18 residues. Here the CDR3 reads CASSERVGTSGGYNEQFF. Here the CDR3 DNA reads TGCGCCAGCAGTGAACGCGTAGGGACTAGCGGGGGGTACAATGAGCAGTTCTTC.

The chain recombines TRBV5-4 with TRBJ1-4, with 7 bases matching TRBD1. The junction had 3 bases not matched to a gene; V was cut back by 0 bases and J by 7 bases. CDR1 is SGHNT, CDR2 YYREEE, per germline (reference sequence). The CDR3 has 14 amino acids. The CDR3: CASSLGQGGEKLFF. Written as DNA, the CDR3 is TGTGCCAGCAGCTTGGGACAGGGTGGTGAAAAACTGTTTTTT.

The chain links TRBV27 to TRBJ2-7; no definite D call. Germline lookup yields CDR1 MNHEY and CDR2 SMNVEV (reference sequence). The CDR3 runs to 14 residues. Trimming stripped 5 bases from V and 2 bases from J, with 13 bases between. The chain's CDR3 is CASSNQNRPYEQYF. Written as DNA, the CDR3 is TGTGCCAGCAGTAACCAGAACAGACCCTACGAGCAGTACTTC.

This chain connects TRBV6-1 to TRBJ2-5; D might be TRBD2 (6 bases). Trimming took off 0 bases at V and 2 bases at J, with 10 bases between the two ends. CDR1 and CDR2 from the germline V gene are MNHNS and SASEGT. The CDR3 runs 15 residues. Here the CDR3 reads CASSEALGGQETQYF. The CDR3 DNA reads TGTGCCAGCAGTGAAGCGCTTGGGGGGCAAGAGACCCAGTACTTC.

The V gene is TRBV19, the J gene TRBJ1-2, with TRBD1 matching 7 bases. The CDR3 length is 15 residues. V gave up 3 bases and J gave up 5 bases; unmatched junction bases: 9. In germline, CDR1 is LNHDA, CDR2 SQIVND (reference sequence). In nucleotides, the CDR3 is TGTGCCAGTAGTATCTTAGACAGGGTACGGTATGGCTACACCTTC. Translated, it gives CASSILDRVRYGYTF.